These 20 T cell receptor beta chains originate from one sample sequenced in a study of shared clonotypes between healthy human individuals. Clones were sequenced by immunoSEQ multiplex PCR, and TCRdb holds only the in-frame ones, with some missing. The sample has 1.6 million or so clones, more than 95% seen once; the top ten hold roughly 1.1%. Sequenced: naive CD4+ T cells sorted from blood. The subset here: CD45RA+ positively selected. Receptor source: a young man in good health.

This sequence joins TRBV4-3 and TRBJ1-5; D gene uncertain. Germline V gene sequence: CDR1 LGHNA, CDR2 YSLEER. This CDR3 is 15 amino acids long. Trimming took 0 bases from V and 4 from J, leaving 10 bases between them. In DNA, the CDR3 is TGCGCCAGCAGCCAAGACAGTGTCAGAAATCAGCCCCAGCATTTT. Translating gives CASSQDSVRNQPQHF.

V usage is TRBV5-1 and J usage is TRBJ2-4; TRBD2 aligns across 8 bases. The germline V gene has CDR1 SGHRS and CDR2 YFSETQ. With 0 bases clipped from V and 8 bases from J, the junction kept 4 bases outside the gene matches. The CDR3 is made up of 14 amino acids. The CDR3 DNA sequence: TGCGCCAGCAGCTTGGTCGGGAGGGCTGACATTCAGTACTTC. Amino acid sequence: CASSLVGRADIQYF.

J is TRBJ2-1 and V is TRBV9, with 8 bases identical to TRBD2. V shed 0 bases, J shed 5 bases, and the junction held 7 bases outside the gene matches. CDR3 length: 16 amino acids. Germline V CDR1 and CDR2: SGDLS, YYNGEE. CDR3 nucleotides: TGTGCCAGCAGCGTAGCTCCTACTAGCGGACACAATGAGCAGTTCTTC. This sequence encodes CASSVAPTSGHNEQFF. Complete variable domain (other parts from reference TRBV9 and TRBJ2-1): DSGVTQTPKHLITATGQRVTLRCSPRSGDLSVYWYQQSLDQGLQFLIQYYNGEERAKGNILERFSAQQFPDLHSELNLSSLELGDSALYFCASSVAPTSGHNEQFFGPGTRLTVL.

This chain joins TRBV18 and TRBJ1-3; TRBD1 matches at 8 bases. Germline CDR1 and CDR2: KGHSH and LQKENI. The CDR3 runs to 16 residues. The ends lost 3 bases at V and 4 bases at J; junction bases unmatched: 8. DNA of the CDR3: TGTGCCAGCTCACCTTCAGGACAGGGCTACGGAAACACCATATATTTT. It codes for CASSPSGQGYGNTIYF.

CDR3 loop: CASSLEDRGLYF. DNA for the CDR3: TGTGCCAGCAGCTTAGAGGACAGGGGGCTGTACTTC. The chain combines TRBV11-2 with TRBJ2-7; 11 bases are a match to TRBD1. CDR1 and CDR2 (germline): SGHAT, FQNNGV. The CDR3 runs 12 residues. Germline trimming cut 0 bases from V and 12 bases from J; bases unmatched to any gene: 1. The variable domain in full, with the rest retrieved from reference TRBV11-2 and TRBJ2-7, is EAGVAQSPRYKIIEKRQSVAFWCNPISGHATLYWYQQILGQGPKLLIQFQNNGVVDDSQLPKDRFSAERLKGVDSTLKIQPAKLEDSAVYLCASSLEDRGLYFGPGTRLTVT.

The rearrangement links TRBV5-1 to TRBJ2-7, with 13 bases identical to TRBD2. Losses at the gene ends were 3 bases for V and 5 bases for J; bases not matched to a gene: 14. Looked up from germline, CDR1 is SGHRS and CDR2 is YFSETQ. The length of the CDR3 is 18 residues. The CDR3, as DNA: TGCGCCAGCAGCTCAGGGGCAGGAGGACTAGCGGGAGCCCACGAGCAGTACTTC. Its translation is CASSSGAGGLAGAHEQYF.

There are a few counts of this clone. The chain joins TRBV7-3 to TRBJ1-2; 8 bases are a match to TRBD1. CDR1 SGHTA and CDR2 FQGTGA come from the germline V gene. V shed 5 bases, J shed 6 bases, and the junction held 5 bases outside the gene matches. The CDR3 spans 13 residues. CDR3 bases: TGTGCCAGCAGCCAGTTACAGGGGGATGGCTACACCTTC. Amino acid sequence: CASSQLQGDGYTF.

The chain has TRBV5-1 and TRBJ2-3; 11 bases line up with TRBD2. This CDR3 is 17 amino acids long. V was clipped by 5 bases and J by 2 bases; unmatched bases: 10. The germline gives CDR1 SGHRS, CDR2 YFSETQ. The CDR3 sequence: CASRVAGGPAYTDTQYF. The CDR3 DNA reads TGCGCCAGCAGGGTAGCGGGAGGGCCCGCATACACAGATACGCAGTATTTT. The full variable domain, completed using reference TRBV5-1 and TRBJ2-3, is KAGVTQTPRYLIKTRGQQVTLSCSPISGHRSVSWYQQTPGQGLQFLFEYFSETQRNKGNFPGRFSGRQFSNSRSEMNVSTLELGDSALYLCASRVAGGPAYTDTQYFGPGTRLTVL.

CDR3 sequence: CASSKKETQYF. CDR3 nucleotide sequence: TGTGCCAGCAGCAAGAAAGAGACCCAGTACTTC. The chain carries TRBV7-9 and TRBJ2-5; no clear D. The V gene's germline CDR1 is SEHNR and CDR2 FQNEAQ (reference sequence). The germline V and J ends were trimmed by 5 bases and 3 bases, with 4 bases remaining between them. The CDR3 is 11 residues long.

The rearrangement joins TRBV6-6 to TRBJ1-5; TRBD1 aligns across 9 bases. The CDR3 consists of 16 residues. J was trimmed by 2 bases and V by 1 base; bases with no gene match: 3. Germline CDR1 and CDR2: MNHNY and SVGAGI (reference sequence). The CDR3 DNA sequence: TGTGCCAGCAGTTACTGGCGACAGGGGGGCAATCAGCCCCAGCATTTT. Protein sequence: CASSYWRQGGNQPQHF.

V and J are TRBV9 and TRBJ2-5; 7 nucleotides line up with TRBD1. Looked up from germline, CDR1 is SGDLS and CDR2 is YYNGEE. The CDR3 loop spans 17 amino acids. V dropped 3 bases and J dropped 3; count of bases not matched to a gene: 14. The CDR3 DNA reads TGTGCCAGCAGCGCGGAGGACAGGTCGGAACTAGAAGAGACCCAGTACTTC. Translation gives CASSAEDRSELEETQYF.

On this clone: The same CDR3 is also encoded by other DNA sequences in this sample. The CDR3 sequence is CASSLGREQFF. The CDR3 coding sequence is TGCGCCAGCAGCCTCGGTCGGGAGCAGTTCTTC. The rearrangement links TRBV5-1 to TRBJ2-1; D remains ambiguous. V was trimmed by 4 bases and J by 10 bases, leaving 9 bases between them. The CDR3 totals 11 residues. CDR1 SGHRS and CDR2 YFSETQ come from the germline V gene.

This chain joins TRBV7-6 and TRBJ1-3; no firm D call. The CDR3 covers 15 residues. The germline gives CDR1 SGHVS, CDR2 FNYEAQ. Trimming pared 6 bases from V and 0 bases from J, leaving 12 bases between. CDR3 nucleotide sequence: TGTGCCAGCAGTCGAGACCTCAGCTCTGGAAACACCATATATTTT. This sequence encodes CASSRDLSSGNTIYF. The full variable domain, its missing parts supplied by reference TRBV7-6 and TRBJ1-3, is GAGVSQSPRYKVTKRGQDVALRCDPISGHVSLYWYRQALGQGPEFLTYFNYEAQQDKSGLPNDRFSAERPEGSISTLTIQRTEQRDSAMYRCASSRDLSSGNTIYFGEGSWLTVV.

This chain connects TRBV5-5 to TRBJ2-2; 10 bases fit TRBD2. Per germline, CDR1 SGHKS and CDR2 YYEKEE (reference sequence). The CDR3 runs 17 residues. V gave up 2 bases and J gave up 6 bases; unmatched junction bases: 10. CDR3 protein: CASSFTAGGLRAGELFF. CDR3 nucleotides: TGTGCCAGCAGCTTTACAGCGGGAGGGCTCAGGGCCGGGGAGCTGTTTTTT.

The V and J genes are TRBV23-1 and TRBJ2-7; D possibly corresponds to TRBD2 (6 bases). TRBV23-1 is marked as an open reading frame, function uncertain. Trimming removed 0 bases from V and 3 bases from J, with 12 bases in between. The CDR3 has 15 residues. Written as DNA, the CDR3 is TGCGCCAGCAGTCAATCTCGGGGGACGAGCTACGAGCAGTACTTC. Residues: CASSQSRGTSYEQYF.

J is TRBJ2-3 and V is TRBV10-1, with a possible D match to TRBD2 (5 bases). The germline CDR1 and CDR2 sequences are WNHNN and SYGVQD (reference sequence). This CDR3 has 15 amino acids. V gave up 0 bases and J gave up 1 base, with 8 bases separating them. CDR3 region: CASSESRAGTDTQYF. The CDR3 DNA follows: TGCGCCAGCAGTGAGTCGCGAGCGGGCACAGATACGCAGTATTTT.

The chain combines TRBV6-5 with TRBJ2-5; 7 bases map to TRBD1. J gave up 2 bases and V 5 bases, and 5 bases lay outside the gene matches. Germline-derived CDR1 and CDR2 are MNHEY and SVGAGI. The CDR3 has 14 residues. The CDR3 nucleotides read TGTGCCAGCAGTACAACGACAGGGCAAGAGACCCAGTACTTC. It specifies CASSTTTGQETQYF.

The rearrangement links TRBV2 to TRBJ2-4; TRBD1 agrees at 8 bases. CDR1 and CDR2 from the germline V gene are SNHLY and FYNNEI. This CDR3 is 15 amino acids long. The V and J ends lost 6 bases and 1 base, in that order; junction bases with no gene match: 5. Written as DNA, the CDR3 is TGTGCCAGCAGGGAACAGGGGGTGGCCAAAAACATTCAGTACTTC. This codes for CASREQGVAKNIQYF.

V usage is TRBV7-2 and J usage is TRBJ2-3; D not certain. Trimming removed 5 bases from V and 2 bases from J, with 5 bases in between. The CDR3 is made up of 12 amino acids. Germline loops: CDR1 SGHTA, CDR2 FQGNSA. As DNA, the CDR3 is TGTGCCAGCAGCAGAGACACAGATACGCAGTATTTT. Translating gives CASSRDTDTQYF.

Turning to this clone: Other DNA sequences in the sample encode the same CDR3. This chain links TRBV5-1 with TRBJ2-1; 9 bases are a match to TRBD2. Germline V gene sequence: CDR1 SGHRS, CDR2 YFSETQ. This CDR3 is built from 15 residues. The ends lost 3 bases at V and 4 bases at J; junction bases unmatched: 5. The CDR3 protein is CASSSGLANYNEQFF. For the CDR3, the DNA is TGCGCCAGCAGCTCAGGACTAGCGAATTACAATGAGCAGTTCTTC.